This T cell receptor (beta chain) emerged from a study of blood T cell repertoires in COVID-19. About the research overall: Donors in the United States, Italy and Spain gave samples during acute or convalescent COVID-19. The analysed material was cDNA or gDNA that came from T cells, B-cell-depleted T cells, or PBMCs.

The V segment lost 5 bases and the J segment 5 bases; nucleotides outside the gene matches: 14. CDR3 length equals 16 residues. Germline lookup yields CDR1 SGHKS and CDR2 YYEKEE (reference sequence). Authors' data handling: Reference gene primer amplification gave estimated nucleated cell counts. The protocol was immunoSEQ multiplex PCR, while the TCRdb copy is restricted to in-frame clones and leaves out a portion. The DNA gave D and trimming, while V, J and clone size come from that table. This sample carries a few hundred thousand clones, about four fifths of them seen once, and the ten largest clones take around 1.2%.

V and J are TRBV5-5 and TRBJ1-2, with 8 bases lining up with TRBD1. This TCR derives from a woman between 50 and 59 years old with acute or convalescent COVID-19. Sequenced input: peripheral blood. The DNA of the CDR3 is TGTGCCAGCAGTATCACTTGGGGACAGGAGAAATATGGCTACACCTTC. Encoded protein: CASSITWGQEKYGYTF. The full variable domain, rest sourced from reference TRBV5-5 and TRBJ1-2, is DAGVTQSPTHLIKTRGQQVTLRCSPISGHKSVSWYQQVLGQGPQFIFQYYEKEERGRGNFPDRFSARQFPNYSSELNVNALLLGDSALYLCASSITWGQEKYGYTFGSGTRLTVV.